This TCR beta chain was identified during a study of cytomegalovirus exposure and HLA in healthy donors. In its sample, this clone was seen a few times. No antigen is known for it. Other DNA sequences in this sample translate to the same CDR3. Primers: 60 Vbeta forward and 13 Jbeta reverse. Repertoires were generated with immunoSEQ multiplex PCR, while TCRdb's copy carries only in-frame clones and drops some. The sample holds 80,000 or so clones, roughly 9.1% seen once. CDR3 length: 13 residues. CDR1 and CDR2 from the germline V gene are SNHLY and FYNNEI. Study conclusions and caveats: Analyzed later, most CMV-associated TCR beta chains appeared HLA-restricted. In a later analysis, at a false discovery rate of 0.05, roughly 18,000 TCR beta sequences were associated with HLA alleles.

The clonotype originates from a man aged 55 to 70 in good health and CMV-seropositive. J is TRBJ2-7 and V is TRBV2; TRBD1 might be the D (6 bases). Sequencing input: PBMCs. CDR3 amino acids: CASSEAGTYEQYV. The CDR3 DNA reads as TGTGCCAGCAGTGAAGCAGGGACATACGAGCAGTACGTA.